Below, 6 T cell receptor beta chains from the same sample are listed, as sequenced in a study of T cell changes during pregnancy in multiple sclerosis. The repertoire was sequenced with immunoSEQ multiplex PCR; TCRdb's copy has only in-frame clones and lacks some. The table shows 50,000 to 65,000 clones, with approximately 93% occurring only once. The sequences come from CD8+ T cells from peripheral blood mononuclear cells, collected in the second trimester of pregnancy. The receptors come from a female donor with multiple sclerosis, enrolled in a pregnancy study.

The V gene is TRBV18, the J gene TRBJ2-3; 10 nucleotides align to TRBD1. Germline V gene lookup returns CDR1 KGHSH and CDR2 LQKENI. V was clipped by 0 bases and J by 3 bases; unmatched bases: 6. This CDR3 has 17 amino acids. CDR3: CASSPPERTGGTDTQYF. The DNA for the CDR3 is TGTGCCAGCTCACCACCGGAAAGGACAGGGGGAACAGATACGCAGTATTTT.

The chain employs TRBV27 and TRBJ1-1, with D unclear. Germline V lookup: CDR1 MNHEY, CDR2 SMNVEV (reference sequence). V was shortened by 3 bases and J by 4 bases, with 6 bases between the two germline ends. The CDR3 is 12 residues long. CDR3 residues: CASSFFSTEAFF. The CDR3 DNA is TGTGCCAGCAGTTTTTTTAGCACTGAAGCTTTCTTT.

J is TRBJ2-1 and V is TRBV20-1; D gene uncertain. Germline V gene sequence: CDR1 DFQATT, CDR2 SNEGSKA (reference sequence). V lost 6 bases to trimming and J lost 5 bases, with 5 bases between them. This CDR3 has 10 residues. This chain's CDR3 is CSAAHNEQFF. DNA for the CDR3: TGCAGTGCGGCCCACAATGAGCAGTTCTTC.

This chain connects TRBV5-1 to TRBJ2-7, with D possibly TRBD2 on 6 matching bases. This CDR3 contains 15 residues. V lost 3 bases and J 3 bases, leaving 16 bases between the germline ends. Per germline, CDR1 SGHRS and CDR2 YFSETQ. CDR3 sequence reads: CASSSGGAGGYEQYF. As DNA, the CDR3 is TGCGCCAGCAGCTCGGGCGGGGCTGGTGGCTACGAGCAGTACTTC.

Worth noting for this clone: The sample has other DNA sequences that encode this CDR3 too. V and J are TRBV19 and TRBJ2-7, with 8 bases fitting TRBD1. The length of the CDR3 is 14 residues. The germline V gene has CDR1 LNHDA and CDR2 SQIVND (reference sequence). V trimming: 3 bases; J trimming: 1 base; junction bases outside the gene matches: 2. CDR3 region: CASSIGQGSYEQYF. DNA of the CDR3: TGTGCCAGTAGTATCGGACAGGGTTCCTACGAGCAGTACTTC.

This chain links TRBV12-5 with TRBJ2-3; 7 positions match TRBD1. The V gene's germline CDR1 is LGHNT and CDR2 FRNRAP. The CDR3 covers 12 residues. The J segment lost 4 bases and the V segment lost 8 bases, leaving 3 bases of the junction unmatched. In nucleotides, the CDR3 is TGTGCTAGTAGCCAGGGGGCAGATACGCAGTATTTT. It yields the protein CASSQGADTQYF.